These T cell receptor beta chains were read from a single sample in a study of blood T cell repertoires in COVID-19. TCRdb's copy holds only in-frame clones and misses some; the assay was immunoSEQ multiplex PCR. The sample carries roughly 190,000 clones, approximately 79% recorded once. The source material was PBMCs or T cells enriched from blood (not recorded which). The source is a woman aged 60-75 years with acute COVID-19. CDR3s include the opening cysteine and the closing phenylalanine or tryptophan. A D gene is named only where the DNA matches it firmly. Rows may omit the clone size; those that give it use once, few, many or a size class.

>TRBD2|TRBV7-2|-|TRBJ2-4
TGTGCCAGCAGCTTAGGCGGGGCGGGGGGAGCCAAAAACATTCAGTACTTC
CASSLGGAGGAKNIQYF
>-|TRBV27|-|TRBJ2-1
TGTGCCAGCAGTTTTGACATTTACAATGAGCAGTTCTTC
CASSFDIYNEQFF
>-|TRBV20-1|-|TRBJ1-2
TGCAAGGCAGGGCAGGTCAATGGCTACACCTTC
CKAGQVNGYTF
>-|TRBV27|-|TRBJ1-4
TGTGCCAGCAGTCGGAAGGCGGCCTATGAAAAACTGTTTTTT
CASSRKAAYEKLFF
>TRBD1|TRBV4-2|-|TRBJ1-1
TGTGCCAGCAGCCGACAGGGTAGTGTGGGCATGAACACTGAAGCTTTCTTT
CASSRQGSVGMNTEAFF
>-|TRBV2|-|TRBJ2-5
TGTGCCAGCAGTCCCAAAGAGACCCAGTACTTC
CASSPKETQYF
>-|TRBV11-3|-|TRBJ2-2
TGTGCCAGCAGCTTAACGACAGGGAACACCGGGGAGCTGTTTTTT
CASSLTTGNTGELFF
>-|TRBV4-3|-|TRBJ1-2
TGCGCCAGCAGCCAAGGGGGGGGGCATGGCTATGGCTACACCTTC
CASSQGGGHGYGYTF
>TRBD2|TRBV9|few|TRBJ2-5
TGTGCCAGCAGCGTCGGGGGAGGGCCCCCGGAGACCCAGTACTTC
CASSVGGGPPETQYF
>TRBD2|TRBV9|-|TRBJ2-1
TGTGCCAGCAGCGCATCCTCCGGGACTAGCGGGGTTTTAACCTCCTACAATGAGCAGTTCTTC
CASSASSGTSGVLTSYNEQFF
>-|TRBV6-5|-|TRBJ2-7
TGTGCCAGCAGTATCGGTTTCAGGGGTTACGAGCAGTACTTC
CASSIGFRGYEQYF
>-|TRBV4-3|-|TRBJ1-2
TGCGCCAGCAGCCAAGGGGGGGGCGCAGACTATGGCTACACCTTC
CASSQGGGADYGYTF
>TRBD1|TRBV6-5|-|TRBJ2-3
TGTGCCAGCAGTTCCCCGGGACAGGGCACAGATACGCAGTATTTT
CASSSPGQGTDTQYF
>-|TRBV7-2|-|TRBJ1-1
TGTGCCAGCAGCGGATCGGGGATCACTGAAGCTTTCTTT
CASSGSGITEAFF
>-|TRBV11-2|-|TRBJ1-2
TGTGCCAGCAGCTCCTTTGGACAGATAGATGGCTACACCTTC
CASSSFGQIDGYTF
>-|TRBV6-5|-|TRBJ1-1
TGTGCCAGCAGGGTGGACAGCGTGAACACTGAAGCTTTCTTT
CASRVDSVNTEAFF
>-|TRBV11-2|once|TRBJ1-2
TGTGCCAGCAGCCCAGACAGAGACTATGGCTACACCTTC
CASSPDRDYGYTF
>-|TRBV5-5|-|TRBJ2-2
TGTGCCAGCAGCTTCGGGACAACGAACACCGGGGAGCTGTTTTTT
CASSFGTTNTGELFF
>TRBD1|TRBV19|once|TRBJ1-6
TGTGCCAGTAGTATAGCTCTGACAGGGTGGTCACCCCTCCACTTT
CASSIALTGWSPLHF
>-|TRBV30|-|TRBJ1-3
TGTGCCTGGACACCGGGGTACTCTGGAAACACCATATATTTT
CAWTPGYSGNTIYF
>-|TRBV3-1/TRBV3-2|-|TRBJ2-2
TGTGCCAGCAGCCAAGATTTCCCAGGGAACACCGGGGAGCTGTTTTTT
CASSQDFPGNTGELFF
>TRBD2|TRBV4-3|-|TRBJ2-1
TGCGCCAGCAGGGGGACTAGCGGTGGAGTGCAGTTCTTC
CASRGTSGGVQFF
>TRBD1|TRBV7-9|-|TRBJ1-3
TGTGCCAGCAGCCTGGACAGGATACCCTCTGGAAACACCATATATTTT
CASSLDRIPSGNTIYF
>-|TRBV2|few|TRBJ2-7
TGTGCCAGCGGCGGGAACTACGAGCAGTACTTC
CASGGNYEQYF
>-|TRBV7-2|-|TRBJ2-2
TGTGCCAGCAGCCTCGACACCGGGGAGCTGTTTTTT
CASSLDTGELFF
>-|TRBV7-8|-|TRBJ1-1
TGTGCCAGCACGGGTCCGCAAGTATTGAAGAACACTGAAGCTTTCTTT
CASTGPQVLKNTEAFF
>-|TRBV24-1|-|TRBJ1-1
TGTGCCACCAGTGGAGGGAGTTTGAACACTGAAGCTTTCTTT
CATSGGSLNTEAFF
>-|TRBV7-9|-|TRBJ1-1
TGTGCCAGCAGCCTTACAGGTTCTGGAGCTTTCTTT
CASSLTGSGAFF
>TRBD1|TRBV12-3/TRBV12-4|-|TRBJ2-3
TGTGCCAGTGGACAGGGATTCGATACGCAGTATTTT
CASGQGFDTQYF
>-|TRBV6-5|-|TRBJ2-7
TGTGCCAGCAGTTACCGACAGGGAGGCTCCTACGAGCAGTACTTC
CASSYRQGGSYEQYF
>-|TRBV19|-|TRBJ2-1
TGTGCCAGTAGTTGGAGGCAGTTCTTC
CASSWRQFF
>-|TRBV19|-|TRBJ1-5
TGTGCCAGTAGTCCCCACGGGGATAGCAATCAGCCCCAGCATTTT
CASSPHGDSNQPQHF
>TRBD2|TRBV5-4|-|TRBJ2-1
TGTGCCAGCAGCACGGGACTAGCGGGGAAAAGGAATGAGCAGTTCTTC
CASSTGLAGKRNEQFF
>TRBD2|TRBV24-1|few|TRBJ2-1
TGTGCCACCGGGACTAGCGGGAACAATGAGCAGTTCTTC
CATGTSGNNEQFF
>TRBD1|TRBV29-1|-|TRBJ2-1
TGCAGCGTTGCGGGGACAGAAGGAAACAATGAGCAGTTCTTC
CSVAGTEGNNEQFF
>-|TRBV24-1|-|TRBJ1-4
TGTGCCACCAGTGATTCCGGCAAGGGGGAAAAACTGTTTTTT
CATSDSGKGEKLFF
>-|TRBV9|few|TRBJ2-1
TGTGCCAGCAGCGTAGGAGGTGGGGGAGGTTACAATGAGCAGTTCTTC
CASSVGGGGGYNEQFF
>TRBD1|TRBV19|once|TRBJ1-5
TGTGCCAGTAGACGGGACAGGGAGGTTAGCAATCAGCCCCAGCATTTT
CASRRDREVSNQPQHF
>TRBD1|TRBV4-3|once|TRBJ2-2
TGCGCCAGCAGGGACAGGGTCGGGTTGAGCACCGGGGAGCTGTTTTTT
CASRDRVGLSTGELFF
>-|TRBV27|-|TRBJ1-1
TGTGCCAGCAGTTTCTCCCCACTTGAGAACACTGAAGCTTTCTTT
CASSFSPLENTEAFF